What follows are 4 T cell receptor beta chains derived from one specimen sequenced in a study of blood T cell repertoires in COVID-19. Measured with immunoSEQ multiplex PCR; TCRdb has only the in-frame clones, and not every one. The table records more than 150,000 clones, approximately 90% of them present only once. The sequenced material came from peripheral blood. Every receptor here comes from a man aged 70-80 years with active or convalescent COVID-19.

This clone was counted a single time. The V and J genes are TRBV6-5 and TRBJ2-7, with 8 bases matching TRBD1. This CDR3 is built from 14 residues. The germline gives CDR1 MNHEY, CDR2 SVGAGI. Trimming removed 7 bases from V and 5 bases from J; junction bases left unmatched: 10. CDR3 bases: TGTGCCAGCACCATAGGACAGGGACGGGACGAGCAGTACTTC. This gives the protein CASTIGQGRDEQYF.

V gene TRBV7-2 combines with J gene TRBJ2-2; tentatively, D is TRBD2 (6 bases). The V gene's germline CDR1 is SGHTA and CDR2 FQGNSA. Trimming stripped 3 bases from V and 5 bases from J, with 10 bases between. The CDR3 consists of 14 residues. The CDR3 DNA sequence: TGTGCCAGCAGCTTGGGGACTGCAACCGGGGAGCTGTTTTTT. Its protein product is CASSLGTATGELFF.

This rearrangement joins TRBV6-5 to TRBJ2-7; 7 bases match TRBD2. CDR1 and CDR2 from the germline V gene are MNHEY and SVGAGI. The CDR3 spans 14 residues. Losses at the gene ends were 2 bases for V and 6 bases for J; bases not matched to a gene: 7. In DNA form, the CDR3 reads TGTGCCAGCAGTTACATCGGGAGGTTCGCCGAGCAGTACTTC. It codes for CASSYIGRFAEQYF.

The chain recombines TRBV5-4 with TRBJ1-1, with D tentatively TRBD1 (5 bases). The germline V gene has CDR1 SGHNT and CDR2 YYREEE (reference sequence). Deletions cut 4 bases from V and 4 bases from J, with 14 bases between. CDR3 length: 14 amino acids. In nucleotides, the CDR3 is TGTGCCAGCAGCAGAGGACAAACGGGCACTGAAGCTTTCTTT. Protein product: CASSRGQTGTEAFF. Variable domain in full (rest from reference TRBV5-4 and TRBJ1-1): ETGVTQSPTHLIKTRGQQVTLRCSSQSGHNTVSWYQQALGQGPQFIFQYYREEENGRGNFPPRFSGLQFPNYSSELNVNALELDDSALYLCASSRGQTGTEAFFGQGTRLTVV.